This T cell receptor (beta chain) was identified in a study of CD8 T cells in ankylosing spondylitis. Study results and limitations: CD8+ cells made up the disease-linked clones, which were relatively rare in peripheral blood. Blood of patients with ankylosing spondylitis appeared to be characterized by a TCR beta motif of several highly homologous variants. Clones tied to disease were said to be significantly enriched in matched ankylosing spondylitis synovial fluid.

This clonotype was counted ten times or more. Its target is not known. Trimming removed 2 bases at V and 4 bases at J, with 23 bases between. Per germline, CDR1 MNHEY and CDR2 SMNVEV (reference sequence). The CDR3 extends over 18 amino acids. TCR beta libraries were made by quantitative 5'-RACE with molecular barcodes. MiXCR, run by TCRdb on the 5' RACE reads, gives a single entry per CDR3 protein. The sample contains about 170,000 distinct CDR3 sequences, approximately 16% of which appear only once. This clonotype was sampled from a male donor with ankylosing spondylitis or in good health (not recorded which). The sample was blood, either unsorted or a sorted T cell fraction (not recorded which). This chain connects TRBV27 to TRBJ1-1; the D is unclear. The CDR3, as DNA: TGTGCCAGCAGTTTACTGGTAGGGCAGGCACCCCGGGGCACTGAAGCTTTCTTT. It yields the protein CASSLLVGQAPRGTEAFF.